This TCR beta chain was recovered during a study of blood T cell repertoires in COVID-19. Study information: Donors in the United States, Italy and Spain gave samples during acute or convalescent COVID-19.

Germline V gene data show CDR1 as LGHDT and CDR2 as YNNKEL (reference sequence). V was cut by 4 bases and J by 8 bases, with 17 bases left in between. The CDR3 has 14 residues. How the authors handled the data: Amplification of reference gene primers provided the estimated nucleated cell counts. Produced via immunoSEQ multiplex PCR; TCRdb's table is partial and in-frame only. The V and J calls and clone size come from that table; D and trimming were worked out from the DNA. The table shows over 250,000 clones, with 86% occurring only once. Participants reported their clinical history, and cohort assignment relied on those reports.

The chain couples TRBV3-1 (or the pseudogene TRBV3-2) to TRBJ1-2; D is uncertain. The TCR was taken from a woman in her late teens or twenties who had recovered from COVID-19. The sequencing input was PBMCs or T cells enriched from blood (not recorded which). CDR3 sequence reads: CASSPNQRIMGYTF. CDR3 bases: TGTGCCAGCAGCCCCAATCAGCGGATTATGGGCTACACCTTC.